The 28 T cell receptor beta chains in this list originate from one sample, sequenced in a study of blood T cell repertoires in COVID-19. TCRdb's copy holds only in-frame clones and misses some; the assay was immunoSEQ multiplex PCR. This repertoire shows around 100,000 clones, more than 85% found once; its top ten account for 4% to 4.5%. The material sequenced was peripheral blood. The receptors were sampled from a man between 18 and 29 years old with acute or convalescent COVID-19.

The chain is built from TRBV30 and TRBJ2-2; 8 bases agree with TRBD1. The V gene end was trimmed by 0 bases and the J gene end by 7 bases; junction bases not matched to a gene: 10. In germline, CDR1 is GTSNPN, CDR2 SVGIG (reference sequence). The CDR3 has 16 residues. This CDR3 is CAWSVSGQGFLGELFF. The CDR3 DNA is TGTGCCTGGAGTGTCTCCGGACAGGGATTTCTCGGGGAGCTGTTTTTT.

This sequence joins TRBV20-1 and TRBJ2-1, with D tentatively TRBD2 (5 bases). The CDR3 is made up of 11 amino acids. In germline, CDR1 is DFQATT, CDR2 SNEGSKA (reference sequence). V lost 4 bases and J lost 15, with 16 bases in between. CDR3 amino acids: CSATNEGVRFF. CDR3 in DNA: TGCAGTGCTACTAATGAGGGTGTAAGGTTCTTC.

The chain has TRBV6-5 and TRBJ2-2; 9 bases line up with TRBD2. This CDR3 comprises 15 residues. V shed 5 bases and J 2 bases; nucleotides not matched to a gene: 3. Germline assignment: CDR1 MNHEY and CDR2 SVGAGI. CDR3 protein: CASSKTSGNTGELFF. DNA for the CDR3: TGTGCCAGCAGTAAGACTAGCGGTAACACCGGGGAGCTGTTTTTT.

The J gene is TRBJ2-7, the V gene TRBV5-5; the match to TRBD2 covers 11 bases. The CDR3 contains 16 residues. Germline lookup yields CDR1 SGHKS and CDR2 YYEKEE (reference sequence). V trimming: 4 bases; J trimming: 2 bases; junction bases outside the gene matches: 8. The CDR3 DNA is TGTGCCAGCAGCGAACACCCGACTAGCGGGACCTACGAGCAGTACTTC. Protein product: CASSEHPTSGTYEQYF. Drawing the rest from reference TRBV5-5 and TRBJ2-7, the complete variable domain is DAGVTQSPTHLIKTRGQQVTLRCSPISGHKSVSWYQQVLGQGPQFIFQYYEKEERGRGNFPDRFSARQFPNYSSELNVNALLLGDSALYLCASSEHPTSGTYEQYFGPGTRLTVT.

The rearrangement uses TRBV5-6 and TRBJ1-5; perhaps TRBD1 as D (6 bases). The V gene's germline CDR1 is SGHDT and CDR2 YYEEEE. This CDR3 region has 13 residues. The ends were cut back, 1 base at V and 6 bases at J, with 8 bases in the middle. CDR3 bases: TGTGCCAGCAGCTTGACAGGGCGTCAGCCCCAGCATTTT. It is translated as CASSLTGRQPQHF. Supplemented by reference TRBV5-6 and TRBJ1-5, the full variable domain reads DAGVTQSPTHLIKTRGQQVTLRCSPKSGHDTVSWYQQALGQGPQFIFQYYEEEERQRGNFPDRFSGHQFPNYSSELNVNALLLGDSALYLCASSLTGRQPQHFGDGTRLSIL.

The rearrangement uses TRBV5-1 and TRBJ2-7; D may be TRBD1 (8 bases). The germline V gene has CDR1 SGHRS and CDR2 YFSETQ. The CDR3 runs 15 residues. V lost 1 base and J 2 bases, leaving 13 bases between the germline ends. CDR3 sequence: CASSLLQGGTYEQYF. The CDR3, as DNA: TGCGCCAGCAGCTTGCTACAGGGGGGGACCTACGAGCAGTACTTC.

The rearrangement joins TRBV6-5 to TRBJ1-2; 7 positions match TRBD1. J was trimmed by 8 bases and V by 6 bases; bases with no gene match: 9. CDR3 size: 13 residues. From germline, CDR1 is MNHEY and CDR2 SVGAGI. The CDR3 region has the DNA TGTGCCAGCAGGACAGGGCAATTGGGGGGCTACACCTTC. Protein sequence: CASRTGQLGGYTF.

J is TRBJ1-5 and V is TRBV2; TRBD1 might be the D (5 bases). Germline V CDR1 and CDR2: SNHLY, FYNNEI. The germline V and J ends were trimmed by 4 bases and 3 bases, with 22 bases remaining between them. The CDR3 sequence is 18 residues long. CDR3: CASSATLPPTGHNQPQHF. The CDR3 DNA reads as TGTGCCAGCAGTGCAACCCTTCCCCCCACTGGACACAATCAGCCCCAGCATTTT.

This clone occurred once. The rearrangement joins TRBV6-4 to TRBJ1-2; 8 bases fit TRBD1. The ends lost 0 bases at V and 7 bases at J; junction bases unmatched: 7. The CDR3 sequence is 15 residues long. CDR1 MRHNA and CDR2 SNTAGT come from the germline V gene. CDR3 sequence: CASSDSFRGRSGYTF. As DNA, the CDR3 is TGTGCCAGCAGTGACTCGTTCAGGGGGCGTAGTGGCTACACCTTC.

The chain has TRBV27 and TRBJ1-4, with D possibly TRBD1 on 5 matching bases. V was cut by 5 bases and J by 6 bases, with 13 bases left in between. The CDR3 covers 14 residues. The germline V gene has CDR1 MNHEY and CDR2 SMNVEV (reference sequence). CDR3 DNA: TGTGCCAGCAGTCTAGGGGCCCCTTATGAAAAACTGTTTTTT. Translating it yields CASSLGAPYEKLFF.

On this clone itself: Other nucleotide sequences in the sample specify the same CDR3. The rearrangement links TRBV5-1 to TRBJ1-1, with 8 bases matching TRBD1. V dropped 2 bases and J dropped 2; count of bases not matched to a gene: 2. Germline V gene sequence: CDR1 SGHRS, CDR2 YFSETQ. The CDR3 contains 14 residues. The CDR3 protein is CASSLQGGNTEAFF. The CDR3 nucleotides are TGCGCCAGCAGCTTACAGGGGGGAAACACTGAAGCTTTCTTT.

The V call is TRBV3-1 (or the pseudogene TRBV3-2), the J call TRBJ2-1; 9 bases are a match to TRBD2. V was clipped by 1 base and J by 6 bases; unmatched bases: 4. The CDR3 extends over 15 amino acids. Looked up from germline, CDR1 is LGHDT and CDR2 is YNNKEL (reference sequence). The CDR3 here is CASSQGPSGTNEQFF. Here the CDR3 DNA reads TGTGCCAGCAGCCAAGGGCCTAGCGGGACCAATGAGCAGTTCTTC.

The chain couples TRBV11-3 to TRBJ1-1; D gene uncertain. Germline V gives CDR1 SGHNT, CDR2 YENEEA. The CDR3 length is 13 residues. V was shortened by 0 bases and J by 6 bases, with 8 bases between the two germline ends. In DNA, the CDR3 is TGTGCCAGCAGCTTAGATGGCGGGTCTGAAGCTTTCTTT. Translation gives CASSLDGGSEAFF.

CDR3 loop: CASRPRQDLDTDTQYF. The CDR3, as DNA: TGTGCCAGCAGGCCTAGACAGGATCTGGACACAGATACGCAGTATTTT. V gene TRBV5-6 combines with J gene TRBJ2-3; maybe TRBD1 (6 bases). Germline CDR1 and CDR2: SGHDT and YYEEEE. V was clipped by 5 bases and J by 2 bases, with 18 bases between them. The CDR3 sequence is 16 residues long.

This chain uses TRBV30 with TRBJ1-1; 7 bases align to TRBD1. From germline, CDR1 is GTSNPN and CDR2 SVGIG (reference sequence). This CDR3 has 11 residues. V dropped 3 bases and J dropped 7; count of bases not matched to a gene: 2. DNA of the CDR3: TGTGCCTGGAGCCGGGACAGTGAAGCTTTCTTT. Protein: CAWSRDSEAFF.

The genes are TRBV3-1 (or the pseudogene TRBV3-2) and TRBJ1-2; 8 nucleotides line up with TRBD1. The V gene end was trimmed by 4 bases and the J gene end by 7 bases; junction bases not matched to a gene: 8. The CDR3 consists of 14 residues. Per germline, CDR1 LGHDT and CDR2 YNNKEL (reference sequence). As DNA, the CDR3 is TGTGCCAGCAGCCCACCACAGGGGGAGTTTGGCTACACCTTC. Translated: CASSPPQGEFGYTF.

The chain is built from TRBV6-2 or TRBV6-3 and TRBJ1-6; 10 bases align to TRBD1. The J segment lost 4 bases and the V segment lost 6 bases, leaving 6 bases of the junction unmatched. The CDR3 has 16 residues. Germline loops: CDR1 MNHEY, CDR2 SVGEGT. DNA for the CDR3: TGTGCCAGCAGCGAGGGGACAGGGGTTTATAATTCACCCCTCCACTTT. Translation gives CASSEGTGVYNSPLHF.

The J gene is TRBJ1-2, the V gene TRBV2; 10 bases match TRBD1. The CDR3 contains 13 residues. Germline CDR1 reads SNHLY; CDR2 reads FYNNEI. The junction had 6 bases not matched to a gene; V was cut back by 7 bases and J by 7 bases. The CDR3 DNA sequence: TGTGCCAGCAAGGGACAGGGGAACGGTGGCTACACCTTC. It codes for CASKGQGNGGYTF.

The rearrangement links TRBV15 to TRBJ2-2; the D gene is possibly TRBD1 (5 bases). CDR1 is LNHNV, CDR2 YYDKDF, per germline (reference sequence). Trimming took 2 bases from V and 2 from J, leaving 9 bases between them. CDR3 length: 15 residues. The CDR3 here is CATSRMTVNTGELFF. CDR3 nucleotide sequence: TGTGCCACCAGCAGAATGACAGTAAACACCGGGGAGCTGTTTTTT. Together with reference TRBV15 and TRBJ2-2, the CDR3 gives the full variable domain: DAMVIQNPRYQVTQFGKPVTLSCSQTLNHNVMYWYQQKSSQAPKLLFHYYDKDFNNEADTPDNFQSRRPNTSFCFLDIRSPGLGDTAMYLCATSRMTVNTGELFFGEGSRLTVL.

The chain uses TRBV4-1 and TRBJ2-6, with TRBD1 matching 7 bases. CDR3 length: 16 amino acids. Germline assignment: CDR1 MGHRA and CDR2 YSYEKL. V shed 4 bases, J shed 1 base, and the junction held 4 bases outside the gene matches. The CDR3: CASSPRGRSGANVLTF. CDR3 nucleotides: TGCGCCAGCAGCCCGAGGGGGCGGTCTGGGGCCAACGTCCTGACTTTC.

The chain joins TRBV6-1 to TRBJ2-1, with 10 positions matching TRBD1. CDR1 is MNHNS and CDR2 is SASEGT in the germline V gene. Trimming removed 4 bases from V and 4 bases from J; junction bases left unmatched: 16. The CDR3 totals 19 residues. CDR3 nucleotide sequence: TGTGCCAGCAGTGCGGGGCGCTTAGGGACAGGGGTTCAATACAATGAGCAGTTCTTC. This codes for CASSAGRLGTGVQYNEQFF.

The V gene is TRBV3-1 (or the pseudogene TRBV3-2), the J gene TRBJ1-2; no firm D call. Trimming removed 4 bases at V and 8 bases at J, with 14 bases between. Germline lookup yields CDR1 LGHDT and CDR2 YNNKEL (reference sequence). The CDR3 totals 13 residues. The CDR3 sequence is CASSPSRLSGYTF. For the CDR3, the DNA is TGTGCCAGCAGCCCCAGTCGCTTATCGGGCTACACCTTC.

The rearrangement uses TRBV11-2 and TRBJ2-3, with a tentative D call TRBD2 (5 bases). Germline lookup yields CDR1 SGHAT and CDR2 FQNNGV. The V end lost 4 bases, the J end lost 0 bases, and 8 bases lay between the germline ends. The CDR3 is 14 amino acids. As DNA, the CDR3 is TGTGCCAGCAGCTCCCAGCGGAGCACAGATACGCAGTATTTT. Protein sequence: CASSSQRSTDTQYF.

The V gene is TRBV3-1 (or the pseudogene TRBV3-2), the J gene TRBJ2-7; tentatively, D is TRBD1 (6 bases). With 6 bases removed from V and 4 bases from J, the gap between germline ends came to 13 bases. Looked up from germline, CDR1 is LGHDT and CDR2 is YNNKEL (reference sequence). This CDR3 has 13 amino acids. CDR3 nucleotides: TGTGCCAGCAGTCACATCCAGGGGTACGAGCAGTACTTC. It translates to CASSHIQGYEQYF.

This rearrangement joins TRBV21-1 to TRBJ1-2; the table's D call TRBD1 went unverified against the DNA. TRBV21-1 is a listed pseudogene. This CDR3 spans 17 amino acids. The DNA of the CDR3 is TGTGCCAGCAGCAAAGCGCCGGGACAGGGACGAGGATATGGCTACACCTTC. It is translated as CASSKAPGQGRGYGYTF.

V and J are TRBV19 and TRBJ1-2; a weak D match, TRBD1 (6 bases). The V gene lost 6 bases and the J gene lost 5 bases, with 16 bases spanning the gap. The CDR3 is 14 amino acids. CDR1 LNHDA and CDR2 SQIVND come from the germline V gene (reference sequence). The CDR3 region has the DNA TGTGCCAGTAGGGAACAGGGTAGGAGATATGGCTACACCTTC. Translating gives CASREQGRRYGYTF.

The genes are TRBV7-8 and TRBJ1-1; D is uncertain. V was cut by 5 bases and J by 4 bases, with 14 bases left in between. The germline gives CDR1 SGHVS, CDR2 FQNEAQ. The CDR3 extends over 14 amino acids. CDR3 sequence: CASSPLLGSTEAFF. The CDR3 coding sequence is TGTGCCAGCAGCCCGTTGCTAGGGAGCACTGAAGCTTTCTTT.

The gene calls are TRBV7-8 and TRBJ1-5, with D uncertain. The CDR3 length is 17 residues. Germline CDR1 is SGHVS and CDR2 is FQNEAQ. Trimming shortened V by 1 base and J by 0 bases, and 13 bases separated the two germline ends. CDR3 sequence (DNA): TGTGCCAGCAGCTTAGGGCGGCCCAAGTATAGCAATCAGCCCCAGCATTTT. Encoded protein: CASSLGRPKYSNQPQHF.